A selection of T cell receptor beta chains follows, all from one sample in a study of cytomegalovirus exposure and HLA in healthy donors. Sequencing used immunoSEQ multiplex PCR; TCRdb keeps in-frame clones, though not all of them. The sample lists 250,000 to 350,000 clones; 80% to 90% were seen once. Sequencing used PBMCs. The receptors here all came from a woman aged 18-29 years in good health and CMV-seronegative. CDR3s include the opening cysteine and the closing phenylalanine or tryptophan. D genes are given only for firm matches. Clone size is given for some rows only: seen once, a few or many times, or a class if the clone is expanded.

D,J,V,size,CDR3,DNA
TRBD1,TRBJ1-2,TRBV19,.,CASSIGTGGFYYGYTF,TGTGCCAGTAGTATAGGGACAGGGGGCTTTTACTATGGCTACACCTTC
TRBD1,TRBJ1-1,TRBV13,.,CASSLAATGSIVNTEAFF,TGTGCCAGCAGCTTAGCGGCGACAGGGTCTATTGTGAACACTGAAGCTTTCTTT
TRBD1,TRBJ2-7,TRBV9,.,CASSATGQFYEQYF,TGTGCCAGCAGCGCTACGGGACAGTTCTACGAGCAGTACTTC
TRBD1,TRBJ2-1,TRBV5-1,.,CASSLRGGQGLYNEQFF,TGCGCCAGCAGCCTTCGTGGGGGACAGGGCTTATACAATGAGCAGTTCTTC
TRBD2,TRBJ2-1,TRBV5-4,.,CASSSSGGRRSYNEQFF,TGTGCCAGCAGTTCTAGCGGGGGACGTAGGTCCTACAATGAGCAGTTCTTC
.,TRBJ2-1,TRBV7-3,few,CASSISSTGSANEQFF,TGTGCCAGCAGCATCTCGTCGACGGGATCAGCGAATGAGCAGTTCTTC
TRBD1,TRBJ2-1,TRBV2,.,CASSEVGTGGGEQFF,TGTGCCAGCAGTGAAGTTGGGACAGGGGGCGGTGAGCAGTTCTTC
.,TRBJ1-1,TRBV6-5,few,CASSNGDALNTEAFF,TGTGCCAGCAGTAATGGAGACGCACTTAACACTGAAGCTTTCTTT
.,TRBJ1-1,TRBV6-5,.,CASSVSTNTEAFF,TGTGCCAGCAGTGTCAGTACGAACACTGAAGCTTTCTTT
TRBD1,TRBJ1-2,TRBV2,.,CASRSGTGGLGVYGYTF,TGTGCCAGCAGGTCCGGGACAGGGGGCTTGGGGGTCTATGGCTACACCTTC
.,TRBJ1-5,TRBV14,.,CASSLGRGQPQHF,TGTGCCAGCAGTCTGGGTCGGGGTCAGCCCCAGCATTTT
.,TRBJ1-2,TRBV4-1,.,CASSREVRVYGYTF,TGCGCCAGCAGCCGGGAAGTCAGGGTCTATGGCTACACCTTC
TRBD1,TRBJ1-2,TRBV9,.,CASSVSWDRISF,TGTGCCAGCAGCGTTTCGTGGGACAGAATCTCCTTC
TRBD1,TRBJ2-1,TRBV19,.,CASGGTGPWSYNEQFF,TGTGCCAGTGGAGGGACAGGTCCTTGGTCCTACAATGAGCAGTTCTTC
TRBD1,TRBJ2-5,TRBV9,.,CASSVSGTEETQYF,TGTGCCAGCAGCGTATCGGGGACAGAAGAGACCCAGTACTTC
.,TRBJ1-2,TRBV19,.,CASSISAPGSYTF,TGTGCCAGTAGTATTTCGGCCCCAGGGAGCTACACCTTC
.,TRBJ1-3,TRBV5-5,.,CATSHSLDSGNTIYF,TGTGCCACCAGCCATAGCCTTGACTCTGGAAACACCATATATTTT
TRBD1,TRBJ1-1,TRBV14,.,CASSQRPLDRVGAEAFF,TGTGCCAGCAGCCAAAGGCCGTTAGACAGGGTTGGCGCTGAAGCTTTCTTT
TRBD1,TRBJ1-4,TRBV2,.,CASSPDRVGEKLFF,TGTGCCAGCAGCCCGGACAGGGTTGGAGAAAAACTGTTTTTT
TRBD1,TRBJ1-2,TRBV29-1,.,CSVEGQGLFYGYTF,TGCAGCGTTGAGGGACAGGGGCTCTTCTATGGCTACACCTTC
TRBD1,TRBJ2-7,TRBV30,.,CAWSQRTGSEQYF,TGTGCCTGGAGCCAGAGGACAGGGAGTGAGCAGTACTTC
.,TRBJ1-3,TRBV5-6,.,CASSLLGGGTGNTIYF,TGTGCCAGCAGCCTCCTGGGTGGCGGGACTGGAAACACCATATATTTT
.,TRBJ2-7,TRBV7-9,once,CASSLFGSYEQYF,TGTGCCAGCAGCTTATTCGGCTCCTACGAGCAGTACTTC
.,TRBJ2-2,TRBV6-5,.,CASSYSIGGNTGELFF,TGTGCCAGCAGTTACTCGATCGGGGGGAACACCGGGGAGCTGTTTTTT
.,TRBJ2-7,TRBV5-1,once,CASSLVGGSYEQYF,TGCGCCAGCAGCTTGGTAGGGGGATCCTACGAGCAGTACTTC
TRBD2,TRBJ2-2,TRBV19,.,CASSISRLADNTGELFF,TGTGCCAGTAGTATTTCCCGACTAGCGGATAACACCGGGGAGCTGTTTTTT
TRBD2,TRBJ2-7,TRBV30,.,CAWHTSGDYEQYF,TGTGCCTGGCACACTAGCGGGGACTACGAGCAGTACTTC
.,TRBJ2-7,TRBV2,.,CATNRRALEPYEQYF,TGTGCCACCAATAGGAGGGCCCTTGAGCCCTACGAGCAGTACTTC
.,TRBJ1-3,TRBV7-8,once,CASSPLGGTIYF,TGTGCCAGCAGCCCGCTCGGGGGCACCATATATTTT
.,TRBJ2-3,TRBV11-2,.,CASSGRGSDTDTQYF,TGTGCCAGCAGCGGCCGGGGGTCTGACACAGATACGCAGTATTTT
.,TRBJ2-1,TRBV7-3,.,CASSLGGNSYNEQFF,TGTGCCAGCAGCTTAGGAGGGAACTCCTACAATGAGCAGTTCTTC
TRBD2,TRBJ2-2,TRBV14,.,CASSPHSGGRVGELFF,TGTGCCAGCAGCCCCCACTCCGGGGGGAGGGTCGGGGAGCTGTTTTTT
.,TRBJ2-6,TRBV6-5,.,CASSRAGANVLTF,TGTGCCAGCAGCCGCGCTGGGGCCAACGTCCTGACTTTC
.,TRBJ1-6,TRBV9,.,CASSVTGFQDSPLHF,TGTGCCAGCAGCGTAACGGGATTTCAAGACTCACCCCTCCACTTT
.,TRBJ1-1,TRBV9,.,CASSVQLMNTEAFF,TGTGCCAGCAGCGTGCAACTTATGAACACTGAAGCTTTCTTT
TRBD2,TRBJ2-3,TRBV4-1,.,CASSQDASGGSTDTQYF,TGCGCCAGCAGCCAAGATGCCAGCGGGGGGAGCACAGATACGCAGTATTTT
TRBD1,TRBJ1-1,TRBV10-3,once,CAITQGQSMNTEAFF,TGTGCCATCACACAGGGACAGTCCATGAACACTGAAGCTTTCTTT
.,TRBJ2-7,TRBV5-5,few,CASSLTSSSYEQYF,TGTGCCAGCAGCTTGACTAGTTCCTCCTACGAGCAGTACTTC
TRBD2,TRBJ2-3,TRBV10-3,.,CAISERSAGGPSDTQYF,TGTGCCATCAGTGAAAGGTCAGCGGGGGGGCCGTCAGATACGCAGTATTTT
.,TRBJ2-7,TRBV7-2,.,CASSHSYEQYF,TGTGCCAGCAGCCACTCCTACGAGCAGTACTTC
.,TRBJ1-1,TRBV7-9,.,CASSLGEGRGAFF,TGTGCCAGCAGCTTAGGGGAAGGAAGGGGCGCTTTCTTT
TRBD1,TRBJ2-7,TRBV6-6,.,CASNREGTGGSYEQYF,TGTGCCAGCAATAGAGAAGGGACAGGGGGCTCCTACGAGCAGTACTTC
.,TRBJ2-1,TRBV5-1,.,CASRPARAGREYNEQFF,TGCGCCAGCAGACCCGCGAGAGCGGGCAGGGAATACAATGAGCAGTTCTTC
.,TRBJ2-3,TRBV7-8,.,CASSLSVSTDTQYF,TGTGCCAGCAGCTTATCGGTCAGCACAGATACGCAGTATTTT
.,TRBJ1-5,TRBV6-5,.,CASSPGRVSNQPQHF,TGTGCCAGCAGTCCGGGCAGGGTAAGCAATCAGCCCCAGCATTTT
TRBD1,TRBJ1-6,TRBV5-4,.,CASRLITGGGWNSPLHF,TGTGCCAGCAGACTTATTACAGGGGGCGGTTGGAATTCACCCCTCCACTTT
TRBD1,TRBJ1-2,TRBV29-1,once,CSVDGQGVNYGYTF,TGCAGCGTTGACGGGCAGGGGGTGAACTATGGCTACACCTTC
TRBD2,TRBJ2-3,TRBV9,.,CASSVVPTSGTDTQYF,TGTGCCAGCAGCGTAGTTCCGACTAGCGGCACAGATACGCAGTATTTT
TRBD1,TRBJ1-5,TRBV27,once,CASSPRQGPIEGNQPQHF,TGTGCCAGCAGTCCCAGACAGGGGCCCATCGAGGGCAATCAGCCCCAGCATTTT
.,TRBJ2-1,TRBV7-2,.,CASRLAPEYNEQFF,TGTGCCAGCAGGCTAGCACCCGAGTACAATGAGCAGTTCTTC